Below, 21 T cell receptor beta chains from the same sample are listed, as sequenced in a study of control samples from healthy donors and cancer patients. The method was immunoSEQ multiplex PCR; TCRdb's version includes in-frame clones alone and lacks a portion of them. Altogether about 36,000 clones are present, approximately 93% being singletons, with the ten largest covering 1.7%. The source material was PBMCs. All receptors derive from a man aged 40-50 years with colorectal cancer.

CDR3 sequence reads: CATYHRAGEQYF. In DNA, the CDR3 is TGTGCCACTTACCACAGGGCGGGGGAGCAGTACTTC. The chain links TRBV2 to TRBJ2-7; D possibly matches TRBD1 or TRBD2 (6 bases each). Looked up from germline, CDR1 is SNHLY and CDR2 is FYNNEI. The CDR3 runs 12 residues. V was shortened by 10 bases and J by 7 bases, with 17 bases between the two germline ends.

This sequence joins TRBV6-5 and TRBJ2-1; 9 nucleotides match TRBD1. Germline lookup yields CDR1 MNHEY and CDR2 SVGAGI. With V trimmed by 6 bases and J by 6 bases, 9 bases remained unmatched. The CDR3 has 15 amino acids. The CDR3 sequence: CASSFGTGSGNEQFF. The CDR3 DNA sequence: TGTGCCAGCAGCTTCGGGACAGGGTCCGGCAATGAGCAGTTCTTC.

V and J are TRBV25-1 and TRBJ1-1; D may be TRBD1 (5 bases). The CDR3 spans 15 residues. The V end was cut by 1 base, the J end by 11 bases, with 20 bases between. CDR1 and CDR2 (germline): MGHDK, SYGVNS. CDR3 residues: CASSESLGPQGPAFF. The DNA for the CDR3 is TGTGCCAGCAGTGAATCCCTTGGGCCCCAGGGACCGGCTTTCTTT.

This clone was counted between two and nine times. The chain uses TRBV4-2 and TRBJ1-1; no reliable D call. Deletions cut 8 bases from V and 4 bases from J, with 14 bases between. In germline, CDR1 is LGHNA, CDR2 YNFKEQ. The CDR3 runs to 13 residues. The CDR3 loop is CASRTEGSTEAFF. CDR3 sequence (DNA): TGTGCCAGCCGGACGGAGGGATCCACTGAAGCTTTCTTT.

The gene calls are TRBV7-2 and TRBJ2-7, with D perhaps matching TRBD2 (5 bases). Germline values: CDR1 SGHTA, CDR2 FQGNSA. This CDR3 has 13 amino acids. With 4 bases removed from V and 7 bases from J, the gap between germline ends came to 14 bases. The CDR3 DNA reads as TGTGCCAGCAGCTCGTGGGAGTGGGGTGAGCAGTACTTC. Protein product: CASSSWEWGEQYF.

This chain's CDR3 is CASSLSSQETQYF. DNA of the CDR3: TGTGCCAGCAGCCTAAGTTCCCAAGAGACCCAGTACTTC. The V call is TRBV11-3, the J call TRBJ2-5; unclear D gene. The CDR3 runs 13 residues. Germline V gene lookup returns CDR1 SGHNT and CDR2 YENEEA. The ends were cut back, 5 bases at V and 1 base at J, with 8 bases in the middle. Full variable domain (missing parts from reference TRBV11-3 and TRBJ2-5): EAGVVQSPRYKIIEKKQPVAFWCNPISGHNTLYWYLQNLGQGPELLIRYENEEAVDDSQLPKDRFSAERLKGVDSTLKIQPAELGDSAVYLCASSLSSQETQYFGPGTRLLVL.

V and J are TRBV29-1 and TRBJ2-1; D assignment may be TRBD1 or TRBD2 (5 bases each). Trimming stripped 5 bases from V and 7 bases from J, with 15 bases between. CDR1 is SQVTM and CDR2 is ANQGSEA in the germline V gene. There are 13 residues in the CDR3. The CDR3 here is CSVSGTPSNEQFF. CDR3 bases: TGCAGCGTTTCCGGGACCCCCTCAAATGAGCAGTTCTTC.

This chain links TRBV7-2 with TRBJ1-3, with D possibly TRBD1 on 6 matching bases. There are 15 residues in the CDR3. Germline V gene sequence: CDR1 SGHTA, CDR2 FQGNSA. V dropped 1 base and J dropped 15 bases, with 22 bases sitting between them. CDR3 loop: CASSLEGGRGSSKYF. CDR3 coding DNA: TGTGCCAGCAGCTTAGAGGGGGGGAGGGGATCCTCTAAATATTTT.

As DNA, the CDR3 is TGTGCCAGCAGCGTAGTAGAAGAGGCGCAGTATTTT. Translated: CASSVVEEAQYF. This rearrangement joins TRBV9 to TRBJ2-3, with D uncertain. V gave up 0 bases and J gave up 10 bases, with 9 bases separating them. The CDR3 length is 12 residues. The germline CDR1 and CDR2 sequences are SGDLS and YYNGEE. The full variable domain, with the rest looked up from reference TRBV9 and TRBJ2-3, is DSGVTQTPKHLITATGQRVTLRCSPRSGDLSVYWYQQSLDQGLQFLIQYYNGEERAKGNILERFSAQQFPDLHSELNLSSLELGDSALYFCASSVVEEAQYFGPGTRLTVL.

V is TRBV4-2 and J is TRBJ1-5, with a possible D match to TRBD1 (6 bases). Trimming shortened V by 4 bases and J by 0 bases, and 25 bases separated the two germline ends. There are 20 residues in the CDR3. Per the germline V gene, CDR1 is LGHNA and CDR2 is YNFKEQ. This CDR3 reads CASSLTSGRGPYYSNQPQHF. CDR3 bases: TGTGCCAGCAGCCTCACCTCGGGCAGGGGCCCCTATTATAGCAATCAGCCCCAGCATTTT.

The chain joins TRBV28 to TRBJ2-7; D gene unclear. The CDR3 is 16 amino acids. Trimming removed 2 bases at V and 0 bases at J, with 14 bases between. Germline V CDR1 and CDR2: MDHEN, SYDVKM. CDR3 DNA: TGTGCCAGCAGTTTAGGCCCCAGCAGGAGCTCCTACGAGCAGTACTTC. It specifies CASSLGPSRSSYEQYF. Combining the CDR3 with reference TRBV28 and TRBJ2-7 gives the whole variable domain DVKVTQSSRYLVKRTGEKVFLECVQDMDHENMFWYRQDPGLGLRLIYFSYDVKMKEKGDIPEGYSVSREKKERFSLILESASTNQTSMYLCASSLGPSRSSYEQYFGPGTRLTVT.

The gene calls are TRBV19 and TRBJ2-6; 7 nucleotides align to TRBD1. The V and J ends lost 9 bases and 0 bases, in that order; junction bases with no gene match: 5. This CDR3 is 15 amino acids long. CDR1 LNHDA and CDR2 SQIVND come from the germline V gene (reference sequence). CDR3 nucleotides: TGTGCCAGCCAGGGGGATAACTCTGGGGCCAACGTCCTGACTTTC. As protein: CASQGDNSGANVLTF.

This rearrangement joins TRBV5-1 to TRBJ1-1, with D perhaps matching TRBD1 (5 bases). Germline V lookup: CDR1 SGHRS, CDR2 YFSETQ. The germline V and J ends were trimmed by 4 bases and 5 bases, with 15 bases remaining between them. The CDR3 consists of 14 residues. The CDR3, as DNA: TGCGCCAGCAGCCAGGGATCAGGGCGAACTGAAGCTTTCTTT. Protein sequence: CASSQGSGRTEAFF.

J is TRBJ2-1 and V is TRBV5-8; D gene uncertain. V gave up 1 base and J gave up 6 bases, with 8 bases separating them. Germline assignment: CDR1 SGHTS and CDR2 YDEGEE. The CDR3 has 13 residues. CDR3 sequence reads: CASSLSRFNEQFF. The DNA of the CDR3 is TGTGCCAGCAGCTTGTCTAGATTCAATGAGCAGTTCTTC. Full variable domain (missing parts from reference TRBV5-8 and TRBJ2-1): EAGVTQSPTHLIKTRGQQATLRCSPISGHTSVYWYQQALGLGLQFLLWYDEGEERNRGNFPPRFSGRQFPNYSSELNVNALELEDSALYLCASSLSRFNEQFFGPGTRLTVL.

The CDR3 DNA is TGTGCCAGTAAAGACAGGGGGCGTGAACAGCCCCAGCATTTT. Translated, it gives CASKDRGREQPQHF. The rearrangement links TRBV19 to TRBJ1-5; 10 nucleotides line up with TRBD1. J gave up 7 bases and V 7 bases, and 7 bases lay outside the gene matches. CDR1 LNHDA and CDR2 SQIVND come from the germline V gene (reference sequence). This CDR3 is 14 amino acids long.

This chain connects TRBV5-1 to TRBJ1-1; D might be TRBD1 (6 bases). Germline-derived CDR1 and CDR2 are SGHRS and YFSETQ. The CDR3 runs to 16 residues. V was clipped by 0 bases and J by 0 bases, with 12 bases between them. The DNA for the CDR3 is TGCGCCAGCAGCTTGGAGCCAGGGGAATTGAACACTGAAGCTTTCTTT. Translating it yields CASSLEPGELNTEAFF.

The chain employs TRBV9 and TRBJ2-5; unclear D gene. The germline V and J ends were trimmed by 3 bases and 5 bases, with 11 bases remaining between them. In germline, CDR1 is SGDLS, CDR2 YYNGEE. The CDR3 sequence is 13 residues long. CDR3 amino acids: CASSALSGETQYF. The CDR3 DNA reads TGTGCCAGCAGCGCCCTTAGTGGGGAGACCCAGTACTTC.

The V and J genes are TRBV19 and TRBJ2-7; 8 nucleotides match TRBD1. V gave up 5 bases and J gave up 3 bases; unmatched junction bases: 12. Germline assignment: CDR1 LNHDA and CDR2 SQIVND (reference sequence). This CDR3 comprises 16 residues. This CDR3 is CASSLPTGAPYYEQYF. The CDR3 nucleotides read TGTGCCAGTAGTCTCCCGACAGGGGCCCCCTACTACGAGCAGTACTTC.

V usage is TRBV18 and J usage is TRBJ1-5; 11 bases fit TRBD1. V shed 6 bases, J shed 7 bases, and the junction held 2 bases outside the gene matches. The CDR3 is 13 residues long. CDR1 and CDR2 (germline): KGHSH, LQKENI. The CDR3 loop reads CASSRDRGQPQHF. CDR3 DNA sequence: TGTGCCAGCTCGCGGGACAGGGGGCAGCCCCAGCATTTT. Complete variable domain (other parts from reference TRBV18 and TRBJ1-5): NAGVMQNPRHLVRRRGQEARLRCSPMKGHSHVYWYRQLPEEGLKFMVYLQKENIIDESGMPKERFSAEFPKEGPSILRIQQVVRGDSAAYFCASSRDRGQPQHFGDGTRLSIL.

This sequence joins TRBV2 and TRBJ1-1; 9 nucleotides line up with TRBD1. V trimming: 7 bases; J trimming: 0 bases; junction bases outside the gene matches: 6. The CDR3 covers 15 residues. Germline values: CDR1 SNHLY, CDR2 FYNNEI. The CDR3 is CASIPGTGLNTEAFF. CDR3 coding DNA: TGTGCCAGCATTCCCGGGACAGGGCTGAACACTGAAGCTTTCTTT.

V usage is TRBV25-1 and J usage is TRBJ2-5, with 11 bases fitting TRBD1. Germline V gene data show CDR1 as MGHDK and CDR2 as SYGVNS. The CDR3 covers 15 residues. With V trimmed by 6 bases and J by 4 bases, 7 bases remained unmatched. This CDR3 is CASREDRGLLETQYF. CDR3 nucleotides: TGTGCCAGCAGAGAGGACAGGGGGCTATTAGAGACCCAGTACTTC.